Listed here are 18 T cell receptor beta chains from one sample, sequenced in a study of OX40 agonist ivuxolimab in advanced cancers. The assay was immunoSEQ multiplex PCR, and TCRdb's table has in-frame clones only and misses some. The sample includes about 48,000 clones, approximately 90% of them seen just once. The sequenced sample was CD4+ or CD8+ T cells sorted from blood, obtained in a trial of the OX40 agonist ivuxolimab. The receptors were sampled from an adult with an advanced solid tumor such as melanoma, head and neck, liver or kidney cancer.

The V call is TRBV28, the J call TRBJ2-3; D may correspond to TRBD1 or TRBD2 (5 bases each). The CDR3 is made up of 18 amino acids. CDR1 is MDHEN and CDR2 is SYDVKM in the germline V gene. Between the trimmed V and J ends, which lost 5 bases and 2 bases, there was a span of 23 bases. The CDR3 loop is CASSEFAQLGVNTDTQYF. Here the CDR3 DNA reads TGTGCCAGCAGTGAATTTGCCCAACTAGGGGTAAACACAGATACGCAGTATTTT.

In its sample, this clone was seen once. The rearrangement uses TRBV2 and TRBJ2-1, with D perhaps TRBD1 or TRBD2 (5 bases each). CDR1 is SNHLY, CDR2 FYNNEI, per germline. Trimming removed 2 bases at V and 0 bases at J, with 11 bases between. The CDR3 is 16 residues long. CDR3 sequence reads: CASSENSGSSYNEQFF. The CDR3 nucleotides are TGTGCCAGCAGTGAAAATTCAGGGAGCTCCTACAATGAGCAGTTCTTC. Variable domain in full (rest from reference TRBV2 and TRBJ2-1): EPEVTQTPSHQVTQMGQEVILRCVPISNHLYFYWYRQILGQKVEFLVSFYNNEISEKSEIFDDQFSVERPDGSNFTLKIRSTKLEDSAMYFCASSENSGSSYNEQFFGPGTRLTVL.

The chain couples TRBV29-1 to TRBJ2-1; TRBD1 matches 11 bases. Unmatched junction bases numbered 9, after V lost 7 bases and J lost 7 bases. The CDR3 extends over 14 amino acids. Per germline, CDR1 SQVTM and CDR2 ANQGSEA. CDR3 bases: TGCAGCGCCCGACCGGGACAGGGGGTGAATGAGCAGTTCTTC. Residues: CSARPGQGVNEQFF.

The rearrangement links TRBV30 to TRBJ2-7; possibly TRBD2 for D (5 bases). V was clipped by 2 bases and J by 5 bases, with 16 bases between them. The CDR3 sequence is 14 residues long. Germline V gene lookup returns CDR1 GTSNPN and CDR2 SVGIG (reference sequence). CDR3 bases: TGTGCCTGGAGTATCGGGATCTCCGGCGACGAGCAGTACTTC. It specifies CAWSIGISGDEQYF. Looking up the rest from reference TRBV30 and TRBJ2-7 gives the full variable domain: SQTIHQWPATLVQPVGSPLSLECTVEGTSNPNLYWYRQAAGRGLQLLFYSVGIGQISSEVPQNLSASRPQDRQFILSSKKLLLSDSGFYLCAWSIGISGDEQYFGPGTRLTVT.

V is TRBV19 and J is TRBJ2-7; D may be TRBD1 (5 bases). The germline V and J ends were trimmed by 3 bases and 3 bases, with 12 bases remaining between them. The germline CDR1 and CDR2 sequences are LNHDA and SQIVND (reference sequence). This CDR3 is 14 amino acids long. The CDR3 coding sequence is TGTGCCAGTAGTATGGGGCAGGGCGACTACGAGCAGTACTTC. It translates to CASSMGQGDYEQYF.

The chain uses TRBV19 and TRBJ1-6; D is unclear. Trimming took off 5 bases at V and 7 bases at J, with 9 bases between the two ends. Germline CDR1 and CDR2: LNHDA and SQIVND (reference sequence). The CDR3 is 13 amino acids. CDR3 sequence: CASSFMGNSPLHF. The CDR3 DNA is TGTGCCAGTAGTTTTATGGGGAATTCACCCCTCCACTTT.

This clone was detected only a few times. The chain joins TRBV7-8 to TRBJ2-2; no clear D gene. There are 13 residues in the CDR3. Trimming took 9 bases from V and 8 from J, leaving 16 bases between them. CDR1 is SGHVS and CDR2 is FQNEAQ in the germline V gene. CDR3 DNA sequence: TGTGCCAGTCAGCTTAGATTAGGGGGGGAGCTGTTTTTT. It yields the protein CASQLRLGGELFF.

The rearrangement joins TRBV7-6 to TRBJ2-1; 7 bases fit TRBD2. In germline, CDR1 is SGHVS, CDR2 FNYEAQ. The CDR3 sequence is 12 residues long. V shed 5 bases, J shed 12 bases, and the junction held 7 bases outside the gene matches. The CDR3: CASSPSGERQFF. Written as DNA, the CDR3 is TGTGCCAGCAGCCCTAGCGGAGAACGGCAGTTCTTC.

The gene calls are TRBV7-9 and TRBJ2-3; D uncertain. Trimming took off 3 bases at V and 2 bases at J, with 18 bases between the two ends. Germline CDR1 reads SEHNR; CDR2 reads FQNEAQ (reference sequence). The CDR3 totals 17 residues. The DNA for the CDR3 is TGTGCCAGCAGCTTGAAAGAGAGGACCGAATTCACAGATACGCAGTATTTT. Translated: CASSLKERTEFTDTQYF.

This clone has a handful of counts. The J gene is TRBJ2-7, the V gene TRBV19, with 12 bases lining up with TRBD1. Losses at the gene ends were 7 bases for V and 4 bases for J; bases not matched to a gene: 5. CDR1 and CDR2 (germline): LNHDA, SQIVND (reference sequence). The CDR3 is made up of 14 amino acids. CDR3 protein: CASTPGQGAYEQYF. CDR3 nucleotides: TGTGCCAGTACTCCGGGACAGGGGGCATACGAGCAGTACTTC.

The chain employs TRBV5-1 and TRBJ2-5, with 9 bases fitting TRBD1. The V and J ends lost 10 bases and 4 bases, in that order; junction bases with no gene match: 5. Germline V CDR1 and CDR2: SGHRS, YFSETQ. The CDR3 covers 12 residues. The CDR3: CAHTGGGETQYF. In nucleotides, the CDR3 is TGCGCCCATACAGGGGGCGGAGAGACCCAGTACTTC.

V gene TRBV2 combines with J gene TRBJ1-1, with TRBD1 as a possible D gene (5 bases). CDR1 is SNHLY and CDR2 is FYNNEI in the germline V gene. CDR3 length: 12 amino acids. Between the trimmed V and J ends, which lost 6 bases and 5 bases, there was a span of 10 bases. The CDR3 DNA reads TGTGCCAGCAGGACGGGGGGGACTGAAGCTTTCTTT. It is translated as CASRTGGTEAFF.

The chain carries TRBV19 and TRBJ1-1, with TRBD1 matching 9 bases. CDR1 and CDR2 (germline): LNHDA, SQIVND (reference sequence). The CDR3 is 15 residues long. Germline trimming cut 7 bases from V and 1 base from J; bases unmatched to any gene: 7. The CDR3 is CASNLGQGENTEAFF. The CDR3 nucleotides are TGTGCCAGTAACCTGGGACAGGGAGAGAACACTGAAGCTTTCTTT.

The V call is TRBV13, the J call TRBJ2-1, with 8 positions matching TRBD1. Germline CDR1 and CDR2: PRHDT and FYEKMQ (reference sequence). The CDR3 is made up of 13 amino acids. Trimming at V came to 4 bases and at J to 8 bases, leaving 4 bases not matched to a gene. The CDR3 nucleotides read TGTGCCAGCAGCTACCAGGGGGCTTATGAGCAGTTCTTC. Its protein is CASSYQGAYEQFF.

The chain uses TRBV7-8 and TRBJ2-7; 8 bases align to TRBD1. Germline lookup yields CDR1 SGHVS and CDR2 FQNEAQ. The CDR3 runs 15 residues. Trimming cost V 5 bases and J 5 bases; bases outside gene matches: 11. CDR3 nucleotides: TGTGCCAGCAGCAAACCCGGGACAGGAGGCAACGAGCAGTACTTC. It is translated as CASSKPGTGGNEQYF.

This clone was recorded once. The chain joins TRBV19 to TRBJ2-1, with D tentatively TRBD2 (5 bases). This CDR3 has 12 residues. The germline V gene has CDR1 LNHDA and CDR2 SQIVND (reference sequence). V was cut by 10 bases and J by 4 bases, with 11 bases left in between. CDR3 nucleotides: TGTGCCACACAGAGGGCTTACAATGAGCAGTTCTTC. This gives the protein CATQRAYNEQFF.

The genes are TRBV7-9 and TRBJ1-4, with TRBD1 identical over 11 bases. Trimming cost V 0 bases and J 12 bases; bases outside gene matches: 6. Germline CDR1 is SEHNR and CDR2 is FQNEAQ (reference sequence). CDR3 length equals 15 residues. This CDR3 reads CASSLAQGQGEELFF. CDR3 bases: TGTGCCAGCAGCTTAGCGCAGGGACAGGGGGAAGAACTGTTTTTT.

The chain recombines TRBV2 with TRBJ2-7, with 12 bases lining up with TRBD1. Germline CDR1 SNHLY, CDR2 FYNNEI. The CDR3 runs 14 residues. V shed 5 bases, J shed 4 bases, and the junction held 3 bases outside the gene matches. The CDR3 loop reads CASSPGQGAYEQYF. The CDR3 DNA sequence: TGTGCCAGCAGTCCGGGACAGGGGGCTTACGAGCAGTACTTC.